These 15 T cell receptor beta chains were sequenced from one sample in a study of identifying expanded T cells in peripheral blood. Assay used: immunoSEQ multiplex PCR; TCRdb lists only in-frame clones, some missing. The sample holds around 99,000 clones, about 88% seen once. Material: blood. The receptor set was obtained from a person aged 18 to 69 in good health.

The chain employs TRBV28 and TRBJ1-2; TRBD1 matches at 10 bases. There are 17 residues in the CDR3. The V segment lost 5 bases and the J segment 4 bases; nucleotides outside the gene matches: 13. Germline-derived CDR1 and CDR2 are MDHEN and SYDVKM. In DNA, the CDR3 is TGTGCCAGCAGTCTAACCGGGACAGGGGTTCTAGGCTATGGCTACACCTTC. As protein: CASSLTGTGVLGYGYTF.

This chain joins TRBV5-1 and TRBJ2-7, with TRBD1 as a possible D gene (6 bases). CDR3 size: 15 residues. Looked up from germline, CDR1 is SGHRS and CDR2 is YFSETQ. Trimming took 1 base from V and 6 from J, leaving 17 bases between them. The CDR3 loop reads CASSLLGQPRGEQYF. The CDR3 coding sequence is TGCGCCAGCAGCTTGCTCGGACAGCCTAGGGGCGAGCAGTACTTC.

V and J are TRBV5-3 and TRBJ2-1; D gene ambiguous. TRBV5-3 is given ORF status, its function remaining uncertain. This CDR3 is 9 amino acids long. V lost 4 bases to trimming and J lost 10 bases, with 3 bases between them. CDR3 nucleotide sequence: TGTGCCAGAAGCCCCGAGCAGTTCTTC. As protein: CARSPEQFF.

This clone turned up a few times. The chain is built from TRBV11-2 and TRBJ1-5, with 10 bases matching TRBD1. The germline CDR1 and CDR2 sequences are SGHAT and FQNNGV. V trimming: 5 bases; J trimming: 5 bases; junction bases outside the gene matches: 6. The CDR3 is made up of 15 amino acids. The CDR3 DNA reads TGTGCCAGCAGCACTCCGGGACAGGGGCATCAGCCCCAGCATTTT. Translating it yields CASSTPGQGHQPQHF. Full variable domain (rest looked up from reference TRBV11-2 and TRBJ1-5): EAGVAQSPRYKIIEKRQSVAFWCNPISGHATLYWYQQILGQGPKLLIQFQNNGVVDDSQLPKDRFSAERLKGVDSTLKIQPAKLEDSAVYLCASSTPGQGHQPQHFGDGTRLSIL.

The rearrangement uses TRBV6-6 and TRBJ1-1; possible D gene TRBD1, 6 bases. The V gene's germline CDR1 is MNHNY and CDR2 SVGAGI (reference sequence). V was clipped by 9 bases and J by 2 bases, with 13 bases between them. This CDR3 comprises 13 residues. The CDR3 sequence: CASLTGSNTEAFF. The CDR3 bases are TGTGCCAGTTTGACAGGATCTAACACTGAAGCTTTCTTT.

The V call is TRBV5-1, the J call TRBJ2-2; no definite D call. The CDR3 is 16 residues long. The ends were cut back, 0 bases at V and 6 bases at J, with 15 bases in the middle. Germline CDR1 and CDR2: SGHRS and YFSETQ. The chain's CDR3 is CASSLVAVSRPGELFF. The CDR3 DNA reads TGCGCCAGCAGCTTGGTGGCCGTGAGTCGCCCCGGGGAGCTGTTTTTT.

CDR3 DNA sequence: TGTGCCAGCAGCTTATCGCTGGGTAATACGCAGTATTTT. Translated, it gives CASSLSLGNTQYF. The chain links TRBV7-9 to TRBJ2-3; no definite D call. The CDR3 contains 13 residues. V lost 2 bases and J 7 bases, leaving 10 bases between the germline ends. Per germline, CDR1 SEHNR and CDR2 FQNEAQ (reference sequence).

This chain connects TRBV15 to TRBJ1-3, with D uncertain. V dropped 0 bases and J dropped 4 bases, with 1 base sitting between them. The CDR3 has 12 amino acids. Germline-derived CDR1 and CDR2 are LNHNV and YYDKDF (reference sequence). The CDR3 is CATSREGNTIYF. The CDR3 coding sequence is TGTGCCACCAGCAGAGAGGGAAACACCATATATTTT.

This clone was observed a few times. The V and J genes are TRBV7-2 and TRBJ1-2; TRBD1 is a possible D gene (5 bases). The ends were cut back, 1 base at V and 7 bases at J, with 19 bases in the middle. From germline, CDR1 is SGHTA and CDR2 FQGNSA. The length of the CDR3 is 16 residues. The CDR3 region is CASSLGGFGLGGGYTF. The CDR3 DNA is TGTGCCAGCAGCTTAGGGGGGTTTGGGTTGGGTGGTGGCTACACCTTC.

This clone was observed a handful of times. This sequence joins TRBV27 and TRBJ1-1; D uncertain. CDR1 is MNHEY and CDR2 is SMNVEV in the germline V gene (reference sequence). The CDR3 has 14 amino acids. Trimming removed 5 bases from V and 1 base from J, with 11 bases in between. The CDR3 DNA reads TGTGCCAGCAGTGGATATCTCCAGAACACTGAAGCTTTCTTT. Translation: CASSGYLQNTEAFF.

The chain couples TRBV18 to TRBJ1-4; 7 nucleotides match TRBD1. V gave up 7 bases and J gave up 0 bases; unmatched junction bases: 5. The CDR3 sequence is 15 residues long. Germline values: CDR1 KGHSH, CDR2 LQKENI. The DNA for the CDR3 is TGTGCCAGCTGTAACAGGGGCGCAACTAATGAAAAACTGTTTTTT. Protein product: CASCNRGATNEKLFF.

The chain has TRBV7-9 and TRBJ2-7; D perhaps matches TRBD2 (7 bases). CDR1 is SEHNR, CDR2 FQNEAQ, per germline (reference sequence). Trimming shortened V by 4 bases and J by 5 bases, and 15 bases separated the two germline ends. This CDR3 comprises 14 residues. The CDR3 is CASSWEGGAHEQYF. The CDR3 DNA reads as TGTGCCAGCAGCTGGGAAGGGGGGGCCCACGAGCAGTACTTC.

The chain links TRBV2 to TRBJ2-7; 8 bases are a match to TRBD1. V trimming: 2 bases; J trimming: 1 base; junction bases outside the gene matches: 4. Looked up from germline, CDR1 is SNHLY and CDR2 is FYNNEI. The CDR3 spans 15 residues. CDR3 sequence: CASSEPGTGSYEQYF. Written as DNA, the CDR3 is TGTGCCAGCAGTGAACCCGGGACAGGTTCCTACGAGCAGTACTTC.

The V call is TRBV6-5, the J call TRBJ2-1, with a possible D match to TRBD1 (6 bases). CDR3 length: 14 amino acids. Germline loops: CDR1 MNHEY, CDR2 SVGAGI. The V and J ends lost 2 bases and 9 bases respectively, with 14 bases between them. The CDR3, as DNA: TGTGCCAGCAGTTACATCCGGACAGTGGGTGAGCAGTTCTTC. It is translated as CASSYIRTVGEQFF.

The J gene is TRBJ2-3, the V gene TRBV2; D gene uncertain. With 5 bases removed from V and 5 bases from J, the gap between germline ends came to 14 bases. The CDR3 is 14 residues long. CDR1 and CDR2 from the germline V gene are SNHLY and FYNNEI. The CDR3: CASSSQSSRDTQYF. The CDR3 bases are TGTGCCAGCAGTTCCCAGTCCTCTCGAGATACGCAGTATTTT.